Following are 28 T cell receptor beta chains from one sample sequenced in a study of blood T cell repertoires in COVID-19. This table comes from immunoSEQ multiplex PCR, and its TCRdb copy is limited to in-frame clones, with some not included. The sample includes around 200,000 clones, roughly 86% of them seen just once. The specimen sequenced was PBMCs or T cells enriched from blood (not recorded which). The source of these receptors is a middle-aged man with acute COVID-19.

Here the CDR3 reads CASSWGQGDTEAFF. In DNA, the CDR3 is TGTGCCAGCAGCTGGGGACAGGGGGACACTGAAGCTTTCTTT. This rearrangement joins TRBV13 to TRBJ1-1, with 11 bases fitting TRBD1. V trimming: 4 bases; J trimming: 3 bases; junction bases outside the gene matches: 1. Germline-derived CDR1 and CDR2 are PRHDT and FYEKMQ (reference sequence). This CDR3 spans 14 amino acids.

This clone is a singleton in its sample. The chain is built from TRBV5-1 and TRBJ1-2, with D possibly TRBD1 on 6 matching bases. The CDR3 sequence is 18 residues long. Germline loops: CDR1 SGHRS, CDR2 YFSETQ. Trimming pared 3 bases from V and 2 bases from J, leaving 23 bases between. The CDR3 bases are TGCGCCAGCAGCTCATCACCCTTAACAGGGAGCTCCAACTATGGCTACACCTTC. It is translated as CASSSSPLTGSSNYGYTF. The whole variable domain, remainder taken from reference TRBV5-1 and TRBJ1-2, is KAGVTQTPRYLIKTRGQQVTLSCSPISGHRSVSWYQQTPGQGLQFLFEYFSETQRNKGNFPGRFSGRQFSNSRSEMNVSTLELGDSALYLCASSSSPLTGSSNYGYTFGSGTRLTVV.

This chain connects TRBV15 to TRBJ2-1; the match to TRBD1 covers 9 bases. Germline CDR1 is LNHNV and CDR2 is YYDKDF (reference sequence). The CDR3 sequence is 15 residues long. Germline trimming cut 5 bases from V and 5 bases from J; bases unmatched to any gene: 7. CDR3 nucleotide sequence: TGTGCCACCAGCGGGCCGGGACAGGGCCACAATGAGCAGTTCTTC. As protein: CATSGPGQGHNEQFF.

This clone has a handful of counts. The chain links TRBV7-9 to TRBJ2-7, with a weak D call TRBD2 (6 bases). CDR3 size: 14 residues. Germline CDR1 is SEHNR and CDR2 is FQNEAQ (reference sequence). Between the trimmed V and J ends, which lost 3 bases and 4 bases, there was a span of 13 bases. CDR3 region: CASSFSGQEYEQYF. The CDR3 coding sequence is TGTGCCAGCAGCTTCAGCGGGCAAGAGTACGAGCAGTACTTC.

This sequence joins TRBV7-2 and TRBJ2-1; 15 nucleotides align to TRBD2. The junction had 4 bases not matched to a gene; V was cut back by 2 bases and J by 5 bases. The CDR3 length is 17 residues. CDR1 is SGHTA, CDR2 FQGNSA, per germline. The CDR3 protein is CASSLSGTSGRNNEQFF. DNA of the CDR3: TGTGCCAGCAGCTTATCCGGGACTAGCGGGAGGAACAATGAGCAGTTCTTC.

The chain links TRBV5-1 to TRBJ1-2, with D perhaps TRBD1 (6 bases). The ends were cut back, 2 bases at V and 3 bases at J, with 14 bases in the middle. Germline CDR1 SGHRS, CDR2 YFSETQ. There are 15 residues in the CDR3. CDR3 nucleotides: TGCGCCAGCAGCTTAGGGGGTATAGAGCACTATGGCTACACCTTC. Protein sequence: CASSLGGIEHYGYTF.

This chain connects TRBV7-9 to TRBJ2-2, with D possibly TRBD2 on 7 matching bases. Germline V gives CDR1 SEHNR, CDR2 FQNEAQ (reference sequence). This CDR3 region has 16 residues. V was clipped by 5 bases and J by 4 bases, with 17 bases between them. The CDR3 nucleotides are TGTGCCAGCAGCCTGAGGGGGGGCGCCGGCACCGGGGAGCTGTTTTTT. It specifies CASSLRGGAGTGELFF. The whole variable domain, remainder taken from reference TRBV7-9 and TRBJ2-2, is DTGVSQNPRHKITKRGQNVTFRCDPISEHNRLYWYRQTLGQGPEFLTYFQNEAQLEKSRLLSDRFSAERPKGSFSTLEIQRTEQGDSAMYLCASSLRGGAGTGELFFGEGSRLTVL.

The gene calls are TRBV27 and TRBJ1-4; TRBD1 aligns across 7 bases. The V gene's germline CDR1 is MNHEY and CDR2 SMNVEV (reference sequence). The J segment lost 4 bases and the V segment lost 5 bases, leaving 10 bases of the junction unmatched. The CDR3 runs 16 residues. CDR3 DNA: TGTGCCAGCAGTGGGAGTTTGGGACAGTTTAATGAAAAACTGTTTTTT. As protein: CASSGSLGQFNEKLFF. Looking up the rest from reference TRBV27 and TRBJ1-4 gives the full variable domain: EAQVTQNPRYLITVTGKKLTVTCSQNMNHEYMSWYRQDPGLGLRQIYYSMNVEVTDKGDVPEGYKVSRKEKRNFPLILESPSPNQTSLYFCASSGSLGQFNEKLFFGSGTQLSVL.

V gene TRBV24-1 combines with J gene TRBJ2-2; the match to TRBD1 covers 8 bases. The CDR3 totals 17 residues. The germline CDR1 and CDR2 sequences are KGHDR and SFDVKD. The ends lost 4 bases at V and 1 base at J; junction bases unmatched: 7. The CDR3: CATSDPGQGWNTGELFF. The CDR3 DNA reads TGTGCCACCAGTGACCCCGGACAGGGTTGGAACACCGGGGAGCTGTTTTTT.

V and J are TRBV18 and TRBJ2-5, with D uncertain. The CDR3 has 14 residues. Germline V gene sequence: CDR1 KGHSH, CDR2 LQKENI. Between the trimmed V and J ends, which lost 0 bases and 2 bases, there was a span of 7 bases. The CDR3 loop reads CASSPPHRQETQYF. In nucleotides, the CDR3 is TGTGCCAGCTCACCACCGCACAGACAAGAGACCCAGTACTTC.

In nucleotides, the CDR3 is TGTGCCAGCAGTGTCCACAAATTCAATTCACCCCTCCACTTT. Translation gives CASSVHKFNSPLHF. V gene TRBV2 combines with J gene TRBJ1-6; D call uncertain. CDR3 length: 14 amino acids. Trimming left V 4 bases short and J 7 bases short, with 11 bases between. CDR1 is SNHLY, CDR2 FYNNEI, per germline.

V and J are TRBV24-1 and TRBJ2-3; TRBD2 aligns across 9 bases. There are 17 residues in the CDR3. The J segment lost 2 bases and the V segment lost 0 bases, leaving 5 bases of the junction unmatched. Germline lookup yields CDR1 KGHDR and CDR2 SFDVKD. CDR3 protein: CATSDLSGGPITDTQYF. The CDR3 region has the DNA TGTGCCACCAGTGATTTGAGCGGGGGGCCAATCACAGATACGCAGTATTTT.

The chain links TRBV4-3 to TRBJ1-4; D unclear. CDR3 length: 12 residues. V was clipped by 3 bases and J by 8 bases, with 7 bases between them. CDR1 and CDR2 (germline): LGHNA, YSLEER. Here the CDR3 reads CASSQLREKLFF. CDR3 sequence (DNA): TGCGCCAGCAGCCAGCTGCGGGAAAAACTGTTTTTT.

The J gene is TRBJ1-1, the V gene TRBV13; TRBD1 might be the D (6 bases). V lost 2 bases to trimming and J lost 7 bases, with 11 bases between them. Germline loops: CDR1 PRHDT, CDR2 FYEKMQ (reference sequence). The CDR3 runs 13 residues. CDR3: CASSLRGHGEAFF. DNA for the CDR3: TGTGCCAGCAGCTTAAGGGGACACGGTGAAGCTTTCTTT.

In this sample, this clone turned up once. The rearrangement links TRBV2 to TRBJ1-2; D call uncertain. CDR1 is SNHLY, CDR2 FYNNEI, per germline. Trimming left V 2 bases short and J 7 bases short, with 8 bases between. This CDR3 contains 12 residues. CDR3 bases: TGTGCCAGCAGTGAACAGGTTCCTGGCTACACCTTC. It codes for CASSEQVPGYTF. The full variable domain, completed using reference TRBV2 and TRBJ1-2, is EPEVTQTPSHQVTQMGQEVILRCVPISNHLYFYWYRQILGQKVEFLVSFYNNEISEKSEIFDDQFSVERPDGSNFTLKIRSTKLEDSAMYFCASSEQVPGYTFGSGTRLTVV.

The CDR3 DNA is TGTGCCAGTAGTAGACAAAGGGGCCCGAGCGGGGACCAGCCCCAGCATTTT. Amino acid sequence: CASSRQRGPSGDQPQHF. V is TRBV19 and J is TRBJ1-5; tentative D call: TRBD1 (5 bases). This CDR3 is built from 17 residues. Trimming left V 4 bases short and J 7 bases short, with 23 bases between. Looked up from germline, CDR1 is LNHDA and CDR2 is SQIVND (reference sequence).

The chain uses TRBV3-1 (or the pseudogene TRBV3-2) and TRBJ2-2, with D possibly TRBD1 on 5 matching bases. Germline-derived CDR1 and CDR2 are LGHDT and YNNKEL (reference sequence). This CDR3 spans 13 amino acids. V was clipped by 6 bases and J by 6 bases, with 11 bases between them. The CDR3 here is CASSLLGPGELFF. CDR3 coding DNA: TGTGCCAGCAGTCTCCTGGGGCCCGGGGAGCTGTTTTTT.

This sequence joins TRBV11-2 and TRBJ1-2; 7 nucleotides line up with TRBD1. CDR1 and CDR2 from the germline V gene are SGHAT and FQNNGV. There are 14 residues in the CDR3. Germline trimming cut 4 bases from V and 3 bases from J; bases unmatched to any gene: 5. DNA of the CDR3: TGTGCCAGCAGCTCCTTGGGACAGTACTATGGCTACACCTTC. This encodes CASSSLGQYYGYTF.

This chain uses TRBV7-9 with TRBJ2-3, with D maybe TRBD1 (5 bases). V lost 4 bases, J lost 5 bases, and 7 bases lay in between. CDR1 and CDR2 from the germline V gene are SEHNR and FQNEAQ (reference sequence). CDR3 size: 12 residues. This CDR3 reads CASSSTGDTQYF. The CDR3 bases are TGTGCCAGCAGCTCAACAGGAGATACGCAGTATTTT.

The genes are TRBV11-3 and TRBJ2-3, with 10 nucleotides matching TRBD2. This CDR3 has 14 residues. From germline, CDR1 is SGHNT and CDR2 YENEEA. V lost 5 bases to trimming and J lost 2 bases; unmatched junction nucleotides: 1. The CDR3 reads CASSLAGDTDTQYF. The DNA of the CDR3 is TGTGCCAGCAGCCTAGCGGGAGACACAGATACGCAGTATTTT.

This clone was recorded only once. The chain is built from TRBV28 and TRBJ1-2, with 9 bases fitting TRBD1. V trimming: 5 bases; J trimming: 8 bases; junction bases outside the gene matches: 6. Germline V gene sequence: CDR1 MDHEN, CDR2 SYDVKM. CDR3 length equals 13 residues. For the CDR3, the DNA is TGTGCCAGCAGTGCAAGGACAGGGGAAGGCTACACCTTC. Protein sequence: CASSARTGEGYTF.

With respect to this clone: Its ends do not fully match the called genes, so a read error is possible. This chain links TRBV18 with TRBJ2-2; D is uncertain. This CDR3 is built from 14 residues. Germline V CDR1 and CDR2: KGHSH, LQKENI. In DNA form, the CDR3 reads TGTGCCAGCTCACCACGGGCGAACTCCGGGGAGCTGTTTTTT. It specifies CASSPRANSGELFF.

The chain is built from TRBV11-1 and TRBJ2-2; 8 nucleotides align to TRBD1. With V trimmed by 7 bases and J by 1 base, 5 bases remained unmatched. Looked up from germline, CDR1 is SGHAT and CDR2 is FQDESV (reference sequence). The CDR3 totals 15 residues. The CDR3 is CASTPDRVNTGELFF. For the CDR3, the DNA is TGTGCCAGCACCCCGGACAGGGTGAACACCGGGGAGCTGTTTTTT.

This rearrangement joins TRBV19 to TRBJ2-7, with 9 bases identical to TRBD2. V was pared by 8 bases and J by 6 bases, with 26 bases of the junction left unmatched. Germline lookup yields CDR1 LNHDA and CDR2 SQIVND (reference sequence). The CDR3 is made up of 19 amino acids. The CDR3 loop is CASAAGGGRAVGDPSEQYF. Here the CDR3 DNA reads TGTGCCAGTGCCGCCGGGGGCGGGAGGGCCGTGGGGGACCCCTCCGAGCAGTACTTC.

The sample holds a few counts of this clone. The chain has TRBV5-4 and TRBJ2-1; TRBD2 matches 7 bases. The CDR3 runs 15 residues. With V trimmed by 0 bases and J by 7 bases, 7 bases remained unmatched. Germline V gives CDR1 SGHNT, CDR2 YYREEE (reference sequence). The CDR3 nucleotides are TGTGCCAGCAGCTTGGCCGGGGCTAGCGGTAATGAGCAGTTCTTC. Translated: CASSLAGASGNEQFF.

The chain employs TRBV4-2 and TRBJ1-1, with unresolved D. Trimming took 1 base from V and 2 from J, leaving 11 bases between them. Germline loops: CDR1 LGHNA, CDR2 YNFKEQ. CDR3 length: 15 amino acids. The CDR3 DNA reads TGTGCCAGCAGCCAAGTTGAACGGGTTAACACTGAAGCTTTCTTT. Its translation: CASSQVERVNTEAFF.

The rearrangement joins TRBV28 to TRBJ2-7; D possibly corresponds to TRBD1 (5 bases). Trimming took 6 bases from V and 2 from J, leaving 17 bases between them. Germline CDR1 is MDHEN and CDR2 is SYDVKM. The CDR3 extends over 15 amino acids. CDR3 residues: CASSLPRKGTYEQYF. The CDR3 DNA reads as TGTGCCAGCAGCTTACCGAGAAAGGGGACCTACGAGCAGTACTTC.

J is TRBJ1-5 and V is TRBV21-1; the DNA was not used to check the table's D call, TRBD1. TRBV21-1 is assigned pseudogene status. The CDR3 has 16 residues. CDR3: CASSKDVKGALQPQHF. The CDR3 nucleotides read TGTGCCAGCAGCAAAGACGTCAAGGGGGCTCTTCAGCCCCAGCATTTT.